These 20 T cell receptor beta chains share one sample of origin, sequenced in a study of cytomegalovirus exposure and HLA in healthy donors. Primers for the PCR totalled 60 Vbeta and 13 Jbeta. Sequenced by immunoSEQ multiplex PCR; TCRdb stores in-frame clones only, minus some. The sample holds 210,000 or so clones, around 73% seen once. The material sequenced was PBMCs. The receptors stem from a woman under 40 in good health and CMV-seropositive.

The chain is built from TRBV30 and TRBJ2-5; TRBD2 matches 10 bases. CDR3 length: 15 amino acids. Germline CDR1 reads GTSNPN; CDR2 reads SVGIG (reference sequence). V trimming: 2 bases; J trimming: 5 bases; junction bases outside the gene matches: 8. The CDR3 spells CAWSPSGGVWETQYF. The CDR3, as DNA: TGTGCCTGGAGTCCCAGCGGGGGGGTCTGGGAGACCCAGTACTTC.

The rearrangement links TRBV28 to TRBJ1-5; 7 positions match TRBD1. CDR1 and CDR2 (germline): MDHEN, SYDVKM. The CDR3 is made up of 14 amino acids. Trimming cost V 4 bases and J 6 bases; bases outside gene matches: 6. CDR3: CASSSRQGSQPQHF. The CDR3 DNA follows: TGTGCCAGCAGTTCTCGACAGGGAAGTCAGCCCCAGCATTTT.

This clone has just one count. The chain uses TRBV7-2 and TRBJ2-7; D may be TRBD1 (6 bases). From germline, CDR1 is SGHTA and CDR2 FQGNSA. This CDR3 contains 14 residues. Trimming pared 2 bases from V and 2 bases from J, leaving 10 bases between. The CDR3 sequence: CASSLFSGAYEQYF. DNA of the CDR3: TGTGCCAGCAGCTTATTTTCAGGGGCCTACGAGCAGTACTTC.

The genes are TRBV11-3 and TRBJ2-2; possible D gene TRBD1, 6 bases. The CDR3 contains 15 residues. CDR1 and CDR2 from the germline V gene are SGHNT and YENEEA. Between the trimmed V and J ends, which lost 5 bases and 1 base, there was a span of 11 bases. This CDR3 reads CASSAQGQNTGELFF. CDR3 in DNA: TGTGCCAGCAGCGCCCAGGGACAGAACACCGGGGAGCTGTTTTTT.

The chain couples TRBV11-1 to TRBJ2-5; D remains unclear. CDR3 length: 16 residues. Germline V lookup: CDR1 SGHAT, CDR2 FQDESV (reference sequence). With 1 base removed from V and 7 bases from J, the gap between germline ends came to 19 bases. CDR3 protein: CASSLGRSSTIGTQYF. The CDR3 nucleotides are TGTGCCAGCAGCTTAGGGAGAAGCAGTACTATCGGGACCCAGTACTTC.

This clone was detected a few times. V gene TRBV27 combines with J gene TRBJ1-2; D might be TRBD1 (6 bases). Trimming removed 5 bases at V and 7 bases at J, with 14 bases between. Looked up from germline, CDR1 is MNHEY and CDR2 is SMNVEV (reference sequence). The CDR3 runs to 13 residues. The CDR3 spells CASSPIGGLGYTF. The CDR3 DNA sequence: TGTGCCAGCAGTCCAATTGGGGGCCTTGGCTACACCTTC.

The chain joins TRBV5-1 to TRBJ1-1, with 10 positions matching TRBD1. The V gene's germline CDR1 is SGHRS and CDR2 YFSETQ. The CDR3 runs to 14 residues. With V trimmed by 4 bases and J by 3 bases, 3 bases remained unmatched. This chain's CDR3 is CASSRQGADTEAFF. The CDR3 DNA reads TGCGCCAGCAGCCGACAGGGGGCGGACACTGAAGCTTTCTTT.

The chain joins TRBV19 to TRBJ2-7; TRBD2 agrees at 8 bases. Germline V lookup: CDR1 LNHDA, CDR2 SQIVND (reference sequence). This CDR3 region has 13 residues. V was pared by 5 bases and J by 5 bases, with 5 bases of the junction left unmatched. CDR3 region: CASSPGLENEQYF. CDR3 coding DNA: TGTGCCAGTAGTCCGGGACTAGAGAACGAGCAGTACTTC.

This clone was seen just once. The chain carries TRBV6-1 and TRBJ1-4; possible D gene TRBD1, 6 bases. CDR1 and CDR2 (germline): MNHNS, SASEGT. This CDR3 is built from 13 residues. V was cut by 11 bases and J by 3 bases, with 13 bases left in between. The CDR3 DNA reads TGTGCCCGTGGGGGCGTGGCTAATGAAAAACTGTTTTTT. Its protein product is CARGGVANEKLFF.

The chain employs TRBV6-5 and TRBJ2-6; D remains ambiguous. V gave up 7 bases and J gave up 2 bases, with 3 bases separating them. Germline-derived CDR1 and CDR2 are MNHEY and SVGAGI. The CDR3 length is 12 residues. This CDR3 is CASTTGANVLTF. For the CDR3, the DNA is TGTGCCAGCACAACTGGGGCCAACGTCCTGACTTTC.

V gene TRBV11-1 combines with J gene TRBJ1-1; 11 bases match TRBD1. The CDR3 runs 16 residues. The V and J ends lost 5 bases and 5 bases, in that order; junction bases with no gene match: 10. The germline V gene has CDR1 SGHAT and CDR2 FQDESV (reference sequence). CDR3 residues: CASSPRTGGLRTEAFF. For the CDR3, the DNA is TGTGCCAGCAGCCCACGGACAGGGGGCCTCCGGACTGAAGCTTTCTTT.

V is TRBV9 and J is TRBJ1-1, with no clear D. The ends were cut back, 0 bases at V and 0 bases at J, with 9 bases in the middle. Germline CDR1 and CDR2: SGDLS and YYNGEE. The CDR3 is made up of 15 amino acids. The CDR3 is CASSVVRPMNTEAFF. CDR3 sequence (DNA): TGTGCCAGCAGCGTAGTGCGCCCTATGAACACTGAAGCTTTCTTT.

The chain joins TRBV2 to TRBJ1-4; the D gene is possibly TRBD1 (6 bases). The length of the CDR3 is 15 residues. The ends were cut back, 5 bases at V and 0 bases at J, with 10 bases in the middle. CDR1 is SNHLY and CDR2 is FYNNEI in the germline V gene. The CDR3 coding sequence is TGTGCCAGCAGTCTCCGGACAGCAACTAATGAAAAACTGTTTTTT. Protein: CASSLRTATNEKLFF. The variable domain in full, with the rest retrieved from reference TRBV2 and TRBJ1-4, is EPEVTQTPSHQVTQMGQEVILRCVPISNHLYFYWYRQILGQKVEFLVSFYNNEISEKSEIFDDQFSVERPDGSNFTLKIRSTKLEDSAMYFCASSLRTATNEKLFFGSGTQLSVL.

Remarks on this clone: Other DNA sequences from this sample encode an identical CDR3 as well. The chain couples TRBV28 to TRBJ2-2; D gene unclear. The CDR3 is made up of 15 amino acids. The V and J ends lost 7 bases and 2 bases respectively, with 14 bases between them. The V gene's germline CDR1 is MDHEN and CDR2 SYDVKM. This CDR3 reads CASMGSQANTGELFF. The CDR3, as DNA: TGTGCCAGCATGGGTTCGCAGGCTAACACCGGGGAGCTGTTTTTT. The whole variable domain, filled in from reference TRBV28 and TRBJ2-2, reads DVKVTQSSRYLVKRTGEKVFLECVQDMDHENMFWYRQDPGLGLRLIYFSYDVKMKEKGDIPEGYSVSREKKERFSLILESASTNQTSMYLCASMGSQANTGELFFGEGSRLTVL.

In nucleotides, the CDR3 is TGCGCCAGCAGCACCGGACTAGCGGGGAGCTCCTACGAGCAGTACTTC. Amino acid sequence: CASSTGLAGSSYEQYF. The chain is built from TRBV5-1 and TRBJ2-7; 12 bases are shared with TRBD2. The junction had 5 bases not matched to a gene; V was cut back by 4 bases and J by 0 bases. Germline assignment: CDR1 SGHRS and CDR2 YFSETQ. The CDR3 is made up of 16 amino acids.

The chain employs TRBV28 and TRBJ1-1, with 7 positions matching TRBD1. The germline V gene has CDR1 MDHEN and CDR2 SYDVKM. The length of the CDR3 is 15 residues. The J segment lost 0 bases and the V segment lost 5 bases, leaving 6 bases of the junction unmatched. For the CDR3, the DNA is TGTGCCAGCAGTCGACCGGGACAGATGAACACTGAAGCTTTCTTT. Its translation is CASSRPGQMNTEAFF. The whole variable domain, filled in from reference TRBV28 and TRBJ1-1, reads DVKVTQSSRYLVKRTGEKVFLECVQDMDHENMFWYRQDPGLGLRLIYFSYDVKMKEKGDIPEGYSVSREKKERFSLILESASTNQTSMYLCASSRPGQMNTEAFFGQGTRLTVV.

The gene calls are TRBV2 and TRBJ2-3; 7 bases align to TRBD2. This CDR3 is 15 amino acids long. V shed 7 bases and J 2 bases; nucleotides not matched to a gene: 9. The germline CDR1 and CDR2 sequences are SNHLY and FYNNEI. This CDR3 reads CASTEREGLTDTQYF. The CDR3 bases are TGTGCCAGCACCGAGAGGGAGGGCCTCACAGATACGCAGTATTTT. The full variable domain, its missing parts supplied by reference TRBV2 and TRBJ2-3, is EPEVTQTPSHQVTQMGQEVILRCVPISNHLYFYWYRQILGQKVEFLVSFYNNEISEKSEIFDDQFSVERPDGSNFTLKIRSTKLEDSAMYFCASTEREGLTDTQYFGPGTRLTVL.

CDR3 loop: CASSPPGPEAFF. As DNA, the CDR3 is TGTGCCAGCAGTCCCCCAGGGCCTGAAGCTTTCTTT. This chain links TRBV28 with TRBJ1-1, with D maybe TRBD1 (5 bases). Germline V gene sequence: CDR1 MDHEN, CDR2 SYDVKM. Trimming pared 5 bases from V and 6 bases from J, leaving 10 bases between. The CDR3 extends over 12 amino acids.

CDR3 nucleotide sequence: TGTGCCAGCAGCTCCTATTTTCGGACAGGGGAGAACACTGAAGCTTTCTTT. Translating gives CASSSYFRTGENTEAFF. This sequence joins TRBV11-3 and TRBJ1-1; the match to TRBD1 covers 9 bases. Germline V CDR1 and CDR2: SGHNT, YENEEA. J was trimmed by 1 base and V by 4 bases; bases with no gene match: 10. The CDR3 runs 17 residues.

This clone was recorded a few times. The rearrangement links TRBV5-6 to TRBJ2-3; TRBD2 is a possible D gene (6 bases). V gave up 9 bases and J gave up 4 bases, with 12 bases separating them. Per germline, CDR1 SGHDT and CDR2 YYEEEE. This CDR3 is built from 12 residues. The CDR3 bases are TGTGCCACCCACTCGGGGGCAGATACGCAGTATTTT. It is translated as CATHSGADTQYF.